One sample yielded the 8 T cell receptor beta chains listed below, sequenced in a study of blood T cell repertoires in COVID-19. Sequenced by immunoSEQ multiplex PCR; TCRdb stores in-frame clones only, minus some. The sample carries 400,000 to 500,000 clones, roughly 84% recorded once. Specimen: PBMCs or T cells enriched from blood (not recorded which). Source of these receptors: a woman aged 18-29 years who had been exposed to COVID-19.

In this sample, this clone turned up once. The J gene is TRBJ2-7, the V gene TRBV18; D unclear. Trimming took off 1 base at V and 5 bases at J, with 9 bases between the two ends. This CDR3 has 13 residues. Germline CDR1 is KGHSH and CDR2 is LQKENI. CDR3 DNA sequence: TGTGCCAGCTCACCACGGCCCGTTGACGAGCAGTACTTC. It is translated as CASSPRPVDEQYF.

The chain couples TRBV28 to TRBJ2-7, with 8 bases identical to TRBD2. Germline V gene sequence: CDR1 MDHEN, CDR2 SYDVKM. Losses at the gene ends were 6 bases for V and 9 bases for J; bases not matched to a gene: 16. CDR3 size: 15 residues. The CDR3 reads CASSRSGGQLRGQYF. The CDR3 nucleotides read TGTGCCAGCAGCCGAAGCGGGGGCCAATTACGAGGGCAGTACTTC.

V is TRBV30 and J is TRBJ1-3; D remains ambiguous. Germline-derived CDR1 and CDR2 are GTSNPN and SVGIG (reference sequence). There are 12 residues in the CDR3. V gave up 4 bases and J gave up 1 base, with 5 bases separating them. CDR3 sequence (DNA): TGTGCCTGGACCCAATCTGGAAACACCATATATTTT. It translates to CAWTQSGNTIYF.

This chain connects TRBV6-5 to TRBJ1-1, with D maybe TRBD1 (5 bases). The CDR3 extends over 15 amino acids. The V end lost 6 bases, the J end lost 1 base, and 15 bases lay between the germline ends. Germline assignment: CDR1 MNHEY and CDR2 SVGAGI. The CDR3 DNA reads TGTGCCAGCAGCGCTTGGGGGGAGCCGAACACTGAAGCTTTCTTT. This gives the protein CASSAWGEPNTEAFF.

The rearrangement links TRBV7-6 to TRBJ2-7; TRBD1 matches 7 bases. The CDR3 totals 16 residues. Germline V gives CDR1 SGHVS, CDR2 FNYEAQ. V gave up 5 bases and J gave up 1 base; unmatched junction bases: 11. For the CDR3, the DNA is TGTGCCAGCAGCCTAGAAGGACAGGTTGTTTCCTACGAGCAGTACTTC. It specifies CASSLEGQVVSYEQYF.

This chain joins TRBV28 and TRBJ1-4; D is possibly TRBD1 (6 bases). The V end lost 3 bases, the J end lost 8 bases, and 16 bases lay between the germline ends. Germline V gene lookup returns CDR1 MDHEN and CDR2 SYDVKM. The CDR3 length is 15 residues. The CDR3 spells CASSFAGEGREKLFF. The CDR3, as DNA: TGTGCCAGCAGTTTTGCAGGGGAGGGGAGGGAAAAACTGTTTTTT.

The genes are TRBV6-5 and TRBJ2-7; D uncertain. Deletions cut 4 bases from V and 7 bases from J, with 8 bases between. Germline assignment: CDR1 MNHEY and CDR2 SVGAGI. The CDR3 has 11 residues. CDR3 nucleotide sequence: TGTGCCAGCAGTTCCCGCAGTGAGCAGTACTTC. Protein sequence: CASSSRSEQYF.

The genes are TRBV3-1 (or the pseudogene TRBV3-2) and TRBJ2-7, with 7 bases matching TRBD2. CDR1 and CDR2 (germline): LGHDT, YNNKEL (reference sequence). V lost 1 base to trimming and J lost 1 base; unmatched junction nucleotides: 4. The CDR3 spans 15 residues. CDR3 coding DNA: TGTGCCAGCAGCCAAGGGCTAGCGGATTCCTACGAGCAGTACTTC. Translating it yields CASSQGLADSYEQYF.